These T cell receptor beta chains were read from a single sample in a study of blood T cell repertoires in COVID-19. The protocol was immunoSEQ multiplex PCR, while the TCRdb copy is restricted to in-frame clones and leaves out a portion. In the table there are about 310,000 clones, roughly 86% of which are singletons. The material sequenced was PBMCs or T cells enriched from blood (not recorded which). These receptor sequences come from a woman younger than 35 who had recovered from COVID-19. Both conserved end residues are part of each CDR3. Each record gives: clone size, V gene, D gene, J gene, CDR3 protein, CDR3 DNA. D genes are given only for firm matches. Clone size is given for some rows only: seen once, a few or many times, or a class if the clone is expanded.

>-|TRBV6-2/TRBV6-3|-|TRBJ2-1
CASSYSTGRSSYNEQFF
TGTGCCAGCAGTTACTCGACAGGCCGGAGCTCCTACAATGAGCAGTTCTTC
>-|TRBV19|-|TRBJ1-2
CASSIDFASYGYTF
TGTGCCAGTAGTATAGATTTCGCGAGCTATGGCTACACCTTC
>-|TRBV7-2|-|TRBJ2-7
CASSGARGKKLYEQYF
TGTGCCAGCAGCGGGGCCAGGGGTAAAAAACTCTACGAGCAGTACTTC
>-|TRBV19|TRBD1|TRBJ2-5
CASSIVTGGTETQYF
TGTGCCAGTAGTATAGTTACAGGGGGTACGGAGACCCAGTACTTC
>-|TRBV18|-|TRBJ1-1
CASGGGGTEAFF
TGTGCCAGCGGGGGAGGGGGAACTGAAGCTTTCTTT
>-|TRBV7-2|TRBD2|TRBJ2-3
CASGRTSGRVDTQYF
TGTGCCAGCGGGAGGACTAGCGGGAGGGTAGATACGCAGTATTTT
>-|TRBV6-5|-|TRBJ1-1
CASSPGRSGYTEAFF
TGTGCCAGCAGTCCAGGACGGTCGGGGTACACTGAAGCTTTCTTT
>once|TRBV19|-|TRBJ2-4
CASSLPGTGNIQYF
TGTGCCAGTAGTCTACCAGGGACTGGGAACATTCAGTACTTC
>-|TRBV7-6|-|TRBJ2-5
CASSYQETQYF
TGTGCCAGCAGTTATCAAGAGACCCAGTACTTC
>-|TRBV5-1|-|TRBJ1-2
CASSLNAGHSSTF
TGCGCCAGCAGCTTGAACGCAGGCCACTCCTCCACCTTC
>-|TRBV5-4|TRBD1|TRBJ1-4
CASSLDRGPEKLFF
TGTGCCAGCAGCTTGGACAGGGGGCCTGAAAAACTGTTTTTT
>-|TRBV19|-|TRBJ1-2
CASSIEGGHGYTF
TGTGCCAGTAGTATAGAGGGAGGCCATGGCTACACCTTC
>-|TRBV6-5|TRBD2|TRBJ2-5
CASSWTSGIEETQYF
TGTGCCAGCAGTTGGACTAGCGGGATTGAGGAGACCCAGTACTTC
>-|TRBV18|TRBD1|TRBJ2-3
CASSPFYTGGTDTQYF
TGTGCCAGCTCACCATTTTACACAGGGGGCACAGATACGCAGTATTTT
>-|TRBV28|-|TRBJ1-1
CAIAGGYTEAFF
TGTGCGATCGCGGGGGGCTACACTGAAGCTTTCTTT